This passage covers 10 T cell receptor beta chains from one sample sequenced in a study of shared clonotypes between healthy human individuals. Repertoires were generated with immunoSEQ multiplex PCR, while TCRdb's copy carries only in-frame clones and drops some. The sample carries about 2 million clones, 95% recorded once. Sequencing was carried out using naive CD4+ T cells sorted from blood. Subset defined: CD45RA+ positively selected. The receptors come from a man younger than 30 in good health.

Remarks on this clone: This specimen includes other DNA sequences encoding the same CDR3. The J gene is TRBJ1-5, the V gene TRBV30; D is undetermined. The V end lost 0 bases, the J end lost 0 bases, and 9 bases lay between the germline ends. The CDR3 length is 15 residues. Germline V gene lookup returns CDR1 GTSNPN and CDR2 SVGIG (reference sequence). The DNA of the CDR3 is TGTGCCTGGAGTGTATCCGGTTATAGCAATCAGCCCCAGCATTTT. Its protein product is CAWSVSGYSNQPQHF.

The J gene is TRBJ1-2, the V gene TRBV4-1; TRBD1 matches 9 bases. The J segment lost 3 bases and the V segment lost 3 bases, leaving 8 bases of the junction unmatched. The germline CDR1 and CDR2 sequences are MGHRA and YSYEKL. This CDR3 comprises 16 residues. The CDR3 DNA reads TGCGCCAGCAGCCACGGTACCGGGACAGGGCACTATGGCTACACCTTC. Translating gives CASSHGTGTGHYGYTF.

V is TRBV19 and J is TRBJ2-7, with TRBD1 matching over 10 bases. The V and J ends lost 5 bases and 2 bases, in that order; junction bases with no gene match: 15. Germline CDR1 and CDR2: LNHDA and SQIVND (reference sequence). The CDR3 sequence is 18 residues long. Here the CDR3 reads CASSSRQGAKNAPYEQYF. For the CDR3, the DNA is TGTGCCAGTAGTTCACGACAGGGGGCCAAGAATGCCCCCTACGAGCAGTACTTC.

This clone was counted a few times. The sample has other DNA sequences that encode this CDR3 too. The rearrangement joins TRBV28 to TRBJ1-2; 9 nucleotides match TRBD1. This CDR3 spans 13 amino acids. V was pared by 5 bases and J by 4 bases, with 2 bases of the junction left unmatched. Per the germline V gene, CDR1 is MDHEN and CDR2 is SYDVKM. The CDR3 protein is CASSGDRVYGYTF. The CDR3 bases are TGTGCCAGCAGTGGGGACAGGGTCTATGGCTACACCTTC.

The chain combines TRBV6-5 with TRBJ1-2; 8 nucleotides agree with TRBD1. Trimming cost V 9 bases and J 6 bases; bases outside gene matches: 9. There are 13 residues in the CDR3. The germline CDR1 and CDR2 sequences are MNHEY and SVGAGI. The CDR3 DNA sequence: TGTGCCAGTGGTCAGGGGGCTACGGATGGCTACACCTTC. Translation: CASGQGATDGYTF.

The rearrangement uses TRBV6-1 and TRBJ2-4; TRBD1 matches at 11 bases. CDR1 and CDR2 from the germline V gene are MNHNS and SASEGT. V lost 0 bases to trimming and J lost 0 bases; unmatched junction nucleotides: 7. The length of the CDR3 is 19 residues. The CDR3 loop reads CASSEARTGGTLAKNIQYF. The CDR3 DNA sequence: TGTGCCAGCAGTGAAGCCAGGACAGGGGGCACCCTAGCCAAAAACATTCAGTACTTC.

The J gene is TRBJ1-2, the V gene TRBV2; a possible D gene is TRBD1 (6 bases). Germline V gene data show CDR1 as SNHLY and CDR2 as FYNNEI. This CDR3 spans 15 amino acids. The ends were cut back, 3 bases at V and 4 bases at J, with 15 bases in the middle. CDR3 DNA: TGTGCCAGCAGTGATAGACAGGTTCACTTCTATGGCTACACCTTC. It translates to CASSDRQVHFYGYTF.

The chain joins TRBV10-2 to TRBJ1-2; no firm D call. Germline V CDR1 and CDR2: WSHSY, SAAADI. This CDR3 is built from 12 residues. V shed 6 bases and J shed 2 bases, with 7 bases lying between them. The CDR3 nucleotides are TGCGCCAGCAGCCAGGAGAACTATGGCTACACCTTC. Translation: CASSQENYGYTF.

The chain carries TRBV5-6 and TRBJ2-3; 10 nucleotides match TRBD2. The germline gives CDR1 SGHDT, CDR2 YYEEEE. V gave up 0 bases and J gave up 4 bases; unmatched junction bases: 11. This CDR3 is 18 amino acids long. DNA of the CDR3: TGTGCCAGCAGCTTGGTGGGGGCTCTAGCGGGAGTTTCAGATACGCAGTATTTT. Amino acids: CASSLVGALAGVSDTQYF.

The gene calls are TRBV10-3 and TRBJ2-2; 7 bases line up with TRBD2. This CDR3 has 14 residues. Germline CDR1 is ENHRY and CDR2 is SYGVKD. V lost 8 bases and J lost 4; bases outside the gene matches: 7. The CDR3 DNA is TGTGCCATCGCCGGGGGGACGGGCACCGGGGAGCTGTTTTTT. Encoded protein: CAIAGGTGTGELFF.